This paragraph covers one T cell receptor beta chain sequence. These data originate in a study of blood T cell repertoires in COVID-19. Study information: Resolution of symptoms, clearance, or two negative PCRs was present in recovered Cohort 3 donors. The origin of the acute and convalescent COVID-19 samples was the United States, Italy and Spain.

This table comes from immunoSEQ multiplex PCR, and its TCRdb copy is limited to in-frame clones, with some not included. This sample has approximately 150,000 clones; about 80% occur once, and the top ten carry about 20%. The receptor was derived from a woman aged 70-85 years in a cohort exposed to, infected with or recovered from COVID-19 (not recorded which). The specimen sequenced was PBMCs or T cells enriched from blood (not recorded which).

The CDR3 DNA reads TGTGCCAGTAGTATTGGAGTGGAGAGCGCCTACAATGAGCAGTTCTTC. This gives the protein CASSIGVESAYNEQFF. The V call is TRBV19, the J call TRBJ2-1; no clear D gene. The CDR3 sequence is 16 residues long. Trimming stripped 3 bases from V and 2 bases from J, with 14 bases between. Germline V gene data show CDR1 as LNHDA and CDR2 as SQIVND (reference sequence).